Presented here are 32 T cell receptor beta chains from one specimen sequenced in a study of blood T cell repertoires in COVID-19. Method: immunoSEQ multiplex PCR; TCRdb's copy keeps in-frame clones and lacks some. Of more than 65,000 clones in the sample, more than 80% are singletons; the top ten hold roughly 5.5%. The source material was peripheral blood. The receptors were gathered from a man aged 80 or over with acute or convalescent COVID-19.

As for this clone: An end of the junction differs from the germline gene, which may be a read error. Different DNA sequences within this sample yield the same CDR3. The chain combines TRBV11-2 with TRBJ2-7; 9 bases line up with TRBD2. CDR1 is SGHAT, CDR2 FQNNGV, per germline. The CDR3 sequence is 14 residues long. CDR3 sequence (DNA): TGTGCCAGCAGCTCCAGTAGCGGGAGTTACGAGCAATACTTC. It specifies CASSSSSGSYEQYF.

This clone was observed once. The chain has TRBV27 and TRBJ1-6; 8 nucleotides align to TRBD1. V lost 3 bases and J lost 3; bases outside the gene matches: 4. Per the germline V gene, CDR1 is MNHEY and CDR2 is SMNVEV (reference sequence). CDR3 length equals 16 residues. The CDR3 is CASSFRTGLYNSPLHF. CDR3 nucleotides: TGTGCCAGCAGTTTCCGGACAGGGCTCTATAATTCACCCCTCCACTTT.

J is TRBJ2-3 and V is TRBV5-6; 12 nucleotides match TRBD2. With 0 bases clipped from V and 2 bases from J, the junction kept 10 bases outside the gene matches. Germline values: CDR1 SGHDT, CDR2 YYEEEE. CDR3 length equals 19 residues. CDR3 nucleotides: TGTGCCAGCAGCTTGGTCCGACTAGCGGGGGCCATGAACACAGATACGCAGTATTTT. This sequence encodes CASSLVRLAGAMNTDTQYF.

The chain uses TRBV7-2 and TRBJ2-3; D is perhaps TRBD1 (5 bases). The V gene's germline CDR1 is SGHTA and CDR2 FQGNSA. The CDR3 has 13 amino acids. V was shortened by 3 bases and J by 6 bases, with 10 bases between the two germline ends. The CDR3 here is CASSFAGKDTQYF. The CDR3 nucleotides read TGTGCCAGCAGCTTCGCAGGGAAGGATACGCAGTATTTT.

V usage is TRBV7-2 and J usage is TRBJ2-1, with D uncertain. V was shortened by 1 base and J by 0 bases, with 7 bases between the two germline ends. The CDR3 spans 15 residues. Germline assignment: CDR1 SGHTA and CDR2 FQGNSA. The CDR3 loop is CASSLEASSYNEQFF. Written as DNA, the CDR3 is TGTGCCAGCAGCTTAGAAGCGAGCTCCTACAATGAGCAGTTCTTC.

V and J are TRBV30 and TRBJ1-4, with D tentatively TRBD1 (5 bases). V gave up 2 bases and J gave up 7 bases, with 11 bases separating them. From germline, CDR1 is GTSNPN and CDR2 SVGIG (reference sequence). The CDR3 runs to 13 residues. The CDR3 loop reads CAWSSDGGEKLFF. The CDR3, as DNA: TGTGCCTGGAGTTCCGACGGGGGTGAAAAACTGTTTTTT. The full variable domain, its missing parts supplied by reference TRBV30 and TRBJ1-4, is SQTIHQWPATLVQPVGSPLSLECTVEGTSNPNLYWYRQAAGRGLQLLFYSVGIGQISSEVPQNLSASRPQDRQFILSSKKLLLSDSGFYLCAWSSDGGEKLFFGSGTQLSVL.

The chain carries TRBV4-3 and TRBJ2-5; the match to TRBD2 covers 9 bases. This CDR3 region has 17 residues. Unmatched junction bases numbered 8, after V lost 0 bases and J lost 3 bases. CDR1 is LGHNA and CDR2 is YSLEER in the germline V gene. The CDR3 DNA reads TGCGCCAGCAGCCAAGATGGAGCGGGGGGCACAGAAGAGACCCAGTACTTC. This encodes CASSQDGAGGTEETQYF.

V and J are TRBV9 and TRBJ1-2; TRBD1 aligns across 7 bases. From germline, CDR1 is SGDLS and CDR2 YYNGEE. Losses at the gene ends were 4 bases for V and 2 bases for J; bases not matched to a gene: 8. The length of the CDR3 is 15 residues. The CDR3, as DNA: TGTGCCAGCAGCCCCTACGGGGGACAGAACTATGGCTACACCTTC. Protein sequence: CASSPYGGQNYGYTF.

For this clone: At one end, the junction sequence differs from germline, possibly due to a read error. The V call is TRBV29-1, the J call TRBJ2-5; maybe TRBD1 (5 bases). Germline V gene sequence: CDR1 SQVTM, CDR2 ANQGSEA. This CDR3 has 12 residues. The CDR3 sequence: CSVAQVRALTDF. The CDR3 coding sequence is TGCAGCGTTGCACAGGTTAGGGCCCTAACAGACTTC.

Details on this clone: At the DNA level, this CDR3 is encoded by other sequences in the same sample as well. The V gene is TRBV6-5, the J gene TRBJ2-5, with D tentatively TRBD1 (6 bases). Trimming took 0 bases from V and 1 from J, leaving 12 bases between them. The CDR3 contains 16 residues. Germline CDR1 reads MNHEY; CDR2 reads SVGAGI. CDR3 nucleotides: TGTGCCAGCAGTTACTCGGCAGGGGCAAGCCAAGAGACCCAGTACTTC. Translated: CASSYSAGASQETQYF.

CDR3 in amino acids: CATSDYSGRAGDTQYF. The DNA of the CDR3 is TGTGCCACCAGTGACTATAGCGGGAGGGCCGGAGATACGCAGTATTTT. The chain couples TRBV24-1 to TRBJ2-3; TRBD2 matches at 11 bases. The CDR3 is made up of 16 amino acids. V shed 4 bases, J shed 5 bases, and the junction held 7 bases outside the gene matches. Germline loops: CDR1 KGHDR, CDR2 SFDVKD.

Of note for this clone: A junction end diverges from the germline sequence, so it may reflect a read error. V is TRBV28 and J is TRBJ2-5; D is ambiguous. The germline V gene encodes CDR1 MDHEN and CDR2 SYDVKM. CDR3 length: 13 residues. CDR3 residues: CASGFSTRKTQYF. CDR3 coding DNA: TGTGCCAGCGGTTTCTCAACGCGGAAGACCCAGTACTTC.

A note on this clone: Distinct nucleotide sequences in the sample also encode this CDR3. The rearrangement joins TRBV5-1 to TRBJ1-2; tentatively, D is TRBD1 (6 bases). The germline V gene encodes CDR1 SGHRS and CDR2 YFSETQ. This CDR3 has 14 residues. V gave up 0 bases and J gave up 5 bases, with 11 bases separating them. CDR3 sequence reads: CASSLVGTTYGYTF. The DNA for the CDR3 is TGCGCCAGCAGCTTGGTAGGGACAACATATGGCTACACCTTC.

The chain combines TRBV21-1 with TRBJ2-3; the D call TRBD2 from the table was never checked on the DNA. TRBV21-1 is a recognized pseudogene. The CDR3 loop spans 14 amino acids. The CDR3 DNA reads TGTGCCAGCAGCAACGGCGGGAGCACAGATACGCAGTATTTT. Amino acids: CASSNGGSTDTQYF.

This clone was found once. V usage is TRBV18 and J usage is TRBJ1-5; 8 bases line up with TRBD1. The CDR3 has 15 amino acids. J was trimmed by 0 bases and V by 6 bases; bases with no gene match: 4. Looked up from germline, CDR1 is KGHSH and CDR2 is LQKENI. The CDR3 DNA is TGTGCCAGCTCCTCAGGGGGCAATAGCAATCAGCCCCAGCATTTT. It codes for CASSSGGNSNQPQHF.

The chain combines TRBV4-3 with TRBJ2-3; 8 positions match TRBD2. V was clipped by 4 bases and J by 10 bases; unmatched bases: 10. Germline values: CDR1 LGHNA, CDR2 YSLEER. CDR3 length: 14 amino acids. The CDR3 DNA follows: TGCGCCAGCAGCCCTACGGGGGGGAGCCACCCGCAGTATTTT. This gives the protein CASSPTGGSHPQYF.

This clone was counted only a few times. The chain links TRBV5-4 to TRBJ2-2, with 12 bases matching TRBD2. CDR3 length: 17 residues. Germline CDR1 is SGHNT and CDR2 is YYREEE (reference sequence). V trimming: 4 bases; J trimming: 5 bases; junction bases outside the gene matches: 9. The CDR3 nucleotides read TGTGCCAGCAGCAAGAGCACTAGCGGGAGGTTAACCGGGGAGCTGTTTTTT. It yields the protein CASSKSTSGRLTGELFF.

CDR3 protein: CASSEFRENTEAFF. Here the CDR3 DNA reads TGTGCCAGCAGTGAATTCAGGGAGAACACTGAAGCTTTCTTT. The rearrangement joins TRBV6-1 to TRBJ1-1; tentatively, D is TRBD1 (5 bases). The CDR3 is 14 residues long. The V end lost 2 bases, the J end lost 1 base, and 8 bases lay between the germline ends. Germline V gene sequence: CDR1 MNHNS, CDR2 SASEGT.

V usage is TRBV5-1 and J usage is TRBJ2-3; 13 positions match TRBD2. Trimming took 2 bases from V and 0 from J; bases not matched to a gene: 9. The CDR3 spans 19 residues. Germline values: CDR1 SGHRS, CDR2 YFSETQ. DNA for the CDR3: TGCGCCAGCAGCTTTCTACCGGGACTAGCGGGAACTAGCACAGATACGCAGTATTTT. This sequence encodes CASSFLPGLAGTSTDTQYF.

The chain is built from TRBV9 and TRBJ2-2; D is ambiguous. The CDR3 contains 16 residues. Germline V CDR1 and CDR2: SGDLS, YYNGEE. Trimming took 3 bases from V and 2 from J, leaving 14 bases between them. CDR3 bases: TGTGCCAGCAGCGGAGCGATCATGCCCAACACCGGGGAGCTGTTTTTT. As protein: CASSGAIMPNTGELFF. The entire variable domain, with the rest obtained from reference TRBV9 and TRBJ2-2, is as follows: DSGVTQTPKHLITATGQRVTLRCSPRSGDLSVYWYQQSLDQGLQFLIQYYNGEERAKGNILERFSAQQFPDLHSELNLSSLELGDSALYFCASSGAIMPNTGELFFGEGSRLTVL.

The V and J genes are TRBV11-2 and TRBJ1-5; 9 nucleotides agree with TRBD1. CDR1 and CDR2 (germline): SGHAT, FQNNGV. With 5 bases clipped from V and 3 bases from J, the junction kept 5 bases outside the gene matches. The CDR3 runs to 15 residues. CDR3 residues: CASSLGTGINQPQHF. Here the CDR3 DNA reads TGTGCCAGCAGCCTTGGGACAGGGATCAATCAGCCCCAGCATTTT.

The rearrangement uses TRBV29-1 and TRBJ1-1; 7 positions match TRBD1. The CDR3 extends over 15 amino acids. Germline loops: CDR1 SQVTM, CDR2 ANQGSEA. V was clipped by 1 base and J by 1 base; unmatched bases: 6. The CDR3 nucleotides are TGCAGCGTTGAAGGAAGGAACAGGGGGAACACTGAAGCTTTCTTT. It specifies CSVEGRNRGNTEAFF.

This clone occurred a few times. The chain is built from TRBV10-2 and TRBJ2-7; maybe TRBD1 (6 bases). The CDR3 covers 15 residues. Per the germline V gene, CDR1 is WSHSY and CDR2 is SAAADI. V was trimmed by 6 bases and J by 1 base, leaving 16 bases between them. The CDR3, as DNA: TGCGCCAGCAGCAAAGGGATGCAGGGGTCCTACGAGCAGTACTTC. Translated: CASSKGMQGSYEQYF.

This clone showed up just once. The rearrangement joins TRBV20-1 to TRBJ2-1; no reliable D call. The CDR3 sequence is 10 residues long. Trimming removed 5 bases from V and 12 bases from J, with 11 bases in between. Germline-derived CDR1 and CDR2 are DFQATT and SNEGSKA (reference sequence). The CDR3: CSALLSGQFF. The CDR3 DNA follows: TGCAGTGCTTTGTTGTCCGGGCAGTTCTTC.

The V call is TRBV6-5, the J call TRBJ2-5; maybe TRBD2 (5 bases). The CDR3 consists of 14 residues. V gave up 7 bases and J gave up 1 base, with 13 bases separating them. CDR1 is MNHEY, CDR2 SVGAGI, per germline. The CDR3 nucleotides are TGTGCCAGCACCCTGCATAGCGCCCAAGAGACCCAGTACTTC. This gives the protein CASTLHSAQETQYF.

The rearrangement uses TRBV5-4 and TRBJ2-7; 13 bases are a match to TRBD2. This CDR3 has 16 amino acids. With V trimmed by 4 bases and J by 5 bases, 9 bases remained unmatched. CDR1 is SGHNT, CDR2 YYREEE, per germline (reference sequence). CDR3 in amino acids: CASSPGTSGIIHEQYF. For the CDR3, the DNA is TGTGCCAGCAGCCCGGGGACTAGCGGGATTATCCACGAGCAGTACTTC. The entire variable domain, with the rest obtained from reference TRBV5-4 and TRBJ2-7, is as follows: ETGVTQSPTHLIKTRGQQVTLRCSSQSGHNTVSWYQQALGQGPQFIFQYYREEENGRGNFPPRFSGLQFPNYSSELNVNALELDDSALYLCASSPGTSGIIHEQYFGPGTRLTVT.

V is TRBV6-5 and J is TRBJ1-6; D remains ambiguous. This CDR3 spans 14 amino acids. Germline CDR1 and CDR2: MNHEY and SVGAGI. The V gene lost 7 bases and the J gene lost 4 bases, with 11 bases spanning the gap. The CDR3 sequence: CASTEGAYNSPLHF. The CDR3 nucleotides are TGTGCCAGCACGGAGGGAGCTTATAATTCACCCCTCCACTTT.

The rearrangement uses TRBV29-1 and TRBJ2-7, with TRBD1 matching over 9 bases. Germline trimming cut 2 bases from V and 4 bases from J; bases unmatched to any gene: 3. The length of the CDR3 is 13 residues. CDR1 and CDR2 from the germline V gene are SQVTM and ANQGSEA. CDR3 residues: CSVELDRGYEQYF. CDR3 DNA sequence: TGCAGCGTTGAATTGGACAGGGGTTACGAGCAGTACTTC.

The chain combines TRBV29-1 with TRBJ1-3; unclear D gene. V lost 6 bases to trimming and J lost 1 base, with 10 bases between them. The CDR3 loop spans 13 amino acids. Germline CDR1 and CDR2: SQVTM and ANQGSEA. The chain's CDR3 is CSVDKESGNTIYF. The CDR3, as DNA: TGCAGCGTCGACAAGGAATCTGGAAACACCATATATTTT.

V and J are TRBV30 and TRBJ2-3; 8 nucleotides agree with TRBD1. There are 15 residues in the CDR3. V shed 1 base, J shed 5 bases, and the junction held 8 bases outside the gene matches. Germline CDR1 GTSNPN, CDR2 SVGIG (reference sequence). CDR3 sequence (DNA): TGTGCCTGGAGTGACCGGACAGGGTCGGGAGATACGCAGTATTTT. Translating gives CAWSDRTGSGDTQYF. The full variable domain, with the rest looked up from reference TRBV30 and TRBJ2-3, is SQTIHQWPATLVQPVGSPLSLECTVEGTSNPNLYWYRQAAGRGLQLLFYSVGIGQISSEVPQNLSASRPQDRQFILSSKKLLLSDSGFYLCAWSDRTGSGDTQYFGPGTRLTVL.

The chain combines TRBV6-6 with TRBJ1-6, with D perhaps TRBD1 (6 bases). Trimming stripped 5 bases from V and 2 bases from J, with 16 bases between. The CDR3 consists of 17 residues. CDR1 MNHNY and CDR2 SVGAGI come from the germline V gene (reference sequence). CDR3 sequence (DNA): TGTGCCAGCAGTCTCGGACAGCCGGGCCCCTATAATTCACCCCTCCACTTT. Its protein is CASSLGQPGPYNSPLHF.

The gene calls are TRBV24-1 and TRBJ2-5; TRBD1 aligns across 11 bases. After removal of 3 bases from V and 4 bases from J, the junction contained 3 bases not matched to a gene. Per the germline V gene, CDR1 is KGHDR and CDR2 is SFDVKD. This CDR3 has 15 residues. This chain's CDR3 is CATSDPGTGGETQYF. In nucleotides, the CDR3 is TGTGCCACCAGTGATCCCGGGACAGGGGGAGAGACCCAGTACTTC.